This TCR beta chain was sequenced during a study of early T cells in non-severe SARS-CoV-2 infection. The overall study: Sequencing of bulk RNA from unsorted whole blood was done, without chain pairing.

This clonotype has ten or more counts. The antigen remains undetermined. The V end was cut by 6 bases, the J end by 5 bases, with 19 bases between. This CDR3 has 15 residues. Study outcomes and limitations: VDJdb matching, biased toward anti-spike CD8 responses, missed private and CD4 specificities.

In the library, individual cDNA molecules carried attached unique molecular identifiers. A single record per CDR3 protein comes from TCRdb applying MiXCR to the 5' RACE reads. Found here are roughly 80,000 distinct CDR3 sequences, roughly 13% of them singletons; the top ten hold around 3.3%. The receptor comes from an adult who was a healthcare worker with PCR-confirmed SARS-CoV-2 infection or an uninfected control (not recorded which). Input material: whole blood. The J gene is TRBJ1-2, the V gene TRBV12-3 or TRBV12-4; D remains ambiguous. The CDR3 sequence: CASSRVPKTGYGYTF. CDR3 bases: TGTGCCAGCAGCCGGGTCCCGAAAACGGGGTATGGCTACACCTTC.